The 5 T cell receptor beta chains listed next were all sequenced from one sample in a study of blood T cells in healthy people across ages. Alongside a J-beta primer mix, a sample-barcoded 5' primer served in a second PCR lasting about 7 to 12 cycles. TCRdb ran MiXCR on the 5' RACE reads and lists one entry per CDR3 protein. Of approximately 1,000,000 distinct CDR3 sequences in the sample, around two fifths were seen once. The material sequenced was blood. These receptors were collected from a man in his late teens or twenties in good health.

This clonotype was seen only a few times. The chain carries TRBV11-1 and TRBJ2-7; the D gene is possibly TRBD2 (5 bases). Deletions cut 4 bases from V and 5 bases from J, with 21 bases between. Germline values: CDR1 SGHAT, CDR2 FQDESV (reference sequence). The CDR3 covers 16 residues. CDR3 coding DNA: TGTGCCAGCAGCTCAAAGACCGGGGATCTTCGCAACGAGCAGTACTTC. Its translation: CASSSKTGDLRNEQYF. Variable domain in full (rest from reference TRBV11-1 and TRBJ2-7): EAEVAQSPRYKITEKSQAVAFWCDPISGHATLYWYRQILGQGPELLVQFQDESVVDDSQLPKDRFSAERLKGVDSTLKIQPAELGDSAMYLCASSSKTGDLRNEQYFGPGTRLTVT.

The V gene is TRBV5-5, the J gene TRBJ2-1, with 8 bases identical to TRBD1. The CDR3 consists of 18 residues. V was pared by 4 bases and J by 4 bases, with 16 bases of the junction left unmatched. Germline loops: CDR1 SGHKS, CDR2 YYEKEE (reference sequence). CDR3 bases: TGTGCCAGCAGCCTGAGACAGGGGCGGGAATCACTTTACAATGAGCAGTTCTTC. Protein sequence: CASSLRQGRESLYNEQFF. Combining the CDR3 with reference TRBV5-5 and TRBJ2-1 gives the whole variable domain DAGVTQSPTHLIKTRGQQVTLRCSPISGHKSVSWYQQVLGQGPQFIFQYYEKEERGRGNFPDRFSARQFPNYSSELNVNALLLGDSALYLCASSLRQGRESLYNEQFFGPGTRLTVL.

Concerning this clonotype itself: At one of its ends the junction is not consistent with the germline gene, which may arise from a read error. The chain uses TRBV18 and TRBJ2-5; no reliable D call. Germline-derived CDR1 and CDR2 are KGHSH and LQKENI. This CDR3 has 12 amino acids. The CDR3 sequence is CAGSPNQETQYF. CDR3 nucleotide sequence: TGTGCCGGCTCACCTAACCAAGAGACCCAGTACTTC.

The CDR3 reads CSARDREVGYGYTF. CDR3 sequence (DNA): TGCAGTGCTAGAGATCGAGAAGTTGGCTATGGCTACACCTTC. The V call is TRBV20-1, the J call TRBJ1-2, with D uncertain. Germline CDR1 DFQATT, CDR2 SNEGSKA (reference sequence). The CDR3 length is 14 residues. V was clipped by 0 bases and J by 4 bases, with 12 bases between them.

This sequence joins TRBV27 and TRBJ2-7; TRBD2 might be the D (5 bases). The CDR3 runs 13 residues. Germline-derived CDR1 and CDR2 are MNHEY and SMNVEV (reference sequence). V was shortened by 2 bases and J by 7 bases, with 12 bases between the two germline ends. The CDR3 is CASSLVTGSEQYF. CDR3 in DNA: TGTGCCAGCAGTTTAGTAACGGGAAGTGAGCAGTACTTC.